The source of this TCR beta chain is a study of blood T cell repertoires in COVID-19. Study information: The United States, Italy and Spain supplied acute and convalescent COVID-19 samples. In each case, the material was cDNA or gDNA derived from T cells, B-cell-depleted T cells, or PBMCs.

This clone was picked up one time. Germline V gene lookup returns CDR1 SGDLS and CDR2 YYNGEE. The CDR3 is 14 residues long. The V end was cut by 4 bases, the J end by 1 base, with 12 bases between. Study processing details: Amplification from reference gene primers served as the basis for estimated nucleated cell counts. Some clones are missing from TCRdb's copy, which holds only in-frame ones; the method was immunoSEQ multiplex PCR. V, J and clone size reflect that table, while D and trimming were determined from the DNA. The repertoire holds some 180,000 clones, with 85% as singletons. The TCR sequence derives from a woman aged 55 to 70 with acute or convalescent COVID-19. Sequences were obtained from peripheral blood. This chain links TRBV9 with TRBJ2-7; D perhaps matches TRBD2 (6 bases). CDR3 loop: CASSSRDWSYEQYF. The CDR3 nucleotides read TGTGCCAGCAGCTCACGGGACTGGTCCTACGAGCAGTACTTC.